A single sample gave rise to the 14 T cell receptor beta chains below, sequenced in a study of tumor-infiltrating lymphocytes in oesophageal squamous cell carcinoma. TCRdb redid the calling of the PCR reads with MiXCR, one entry per CDR3 protein. The data contain under 20,000 distinct CDR3 sequences, around 46% of them singletons. Sequenced input: esophageal tumor tissue. Source of these receptors: a male donor with esophageal squamous cell carcinoma.

Ten or more counts support this clonotype. The rearrangement links TRBV7-8 to TRBJ2-7; D might be TRBD1 or TRBD2, each matching 5 bases. V lost 3 bases, J lost 1 base, and 13 bases lay in between. CDR3 length equals 15 residues. Germline values: CDR1 SGHVS, CDR2 FQNEAQ. The DNA for the CDR3 is TGTGCCAGCAGCTTGTTCCAGGGACCTTCCTACGAGCAGTACTTC. Encoded protein: CASSLFQGPSYEQYF.

V and J are TRBV7-4 and TRBJ1-1; 9 bases are a match to TRBD2. The assigned J gene may be wrong: the sequence end matches TRBJ2-7 better. Germline CDR1 SGHVT, CDR2 SQSDAQ. The CDR3 extends over 14 amino acids. The CDR3 DNA follows: TGTGCCAAGTCGAGGCTAGCGGGGTACAATGAGCAGTACTTC. Translated, it gives CAKSRLAGYNEQYF.

This chain joins TRBV11-3 and TRBJ2-5; 10 bases are a match to TRBD2. The junction had 5 bases not matched to a gene; V was cut back by 2 bases and J by 5 bases. Germline CDR1 is SGHNT and CDR2 is YENEEA. The CDR3 totals 15 residues. The CDR3 region has the DNA TGTGCCAGCAGCTTAACCAGCGGGGGGGAGGAGACCCAGTACTTC. Protein sequence: CASSLTSGGEETQYF.

V gene TRBV12-3 or TRBV12-4 combines with J gene TRBJ1-2, with D perhaps TRBD1 (5 bases). V lost 6 bases to trimming and J lost 6 bases, with 14 bases between them. This CDR3 has 13 amino acids. CDR3 region: CASRPRQRNGYTF. The CDR3 DNA reads TGTGCCAGCAGACCGAGACAGCGGAATGGCTACACCTTC.

This sequence joins TRBV6-2 or TRBV6-3 and TRBJ2-5, with 15 nucleotides matching TRBD2. The J call may be incorrect, as the DNA end agrees better with TRBJ2-1. Germline loops: CDR1 MNHEY, CDR2 SVGEGT. The CDR3 covers 20 residues. The CDR3 sequence: CASSERPGLAGGRAYNEQFF. CDR3 nucleotides: TGTGCCAGCAGTGAACGTCCGGGACTAGCGGGAGGCCGGGCCTACAATGAGCAGTTCTTC.

The count of this clonotype is one. V is TRBV7-2 and J is TRBJ2-5; TRBD1 matches at 8 bases. TRBJ2-7 matches the DNA end more closely, so the J call is doubtful. CDR1 is SGHTA and CDR2 is FQGNSA in the germline V gene. CDR3 length equals 16 residues. The CDR3 DNA is TGTGCCAGCAGCCGCCCAACGGACAGGGTTGTGTACGAGCAGTACTTC. This codes for CASSRPTDRVVYEQYF.

This clonotype was observed many times. This chain connects TRBV2 to TRBJ2-5; 12 bases map to TRBD2. Germline V CDR1 and CDR2: SNHLY, FYNNEI. The CDR3 runs to 14 residues. The V gene end was trimmed by 8 bases and the J gene end by 5 bases; junction bases not matched to a gene: 6. The DNA of the CDR3 is TGTGCCAGCGGAAGACTAGCGGGAGTGGAGACCCAGTACTTC. The encoded protein is CASGRLAGVETQYF.

The chain is built from TRBV7-3 and TRBJ2-2; D unclear. The CDR3 is made up of 13 amino acids. CDR1 and CDR2 (germline): SGHTA, FQGTGA. Trimming removed 4 bases from V and 0 bases from J, with 3 bases in between. The CDR3 DNA reads as TGTGCCAGCAGCTCCCCGAACACCGGGGAGCTGTTTTTT. It is translated as CASSSPNTGELFF.

J is TRBJ2-7 and V is TRBV20-1; TRBD1 matches 8 bases. V shed 5 bases, J shed 3 bases, and the junction held 9 bases outside the gene matches. Looked up from germline, CDR1 is DFQATT and CDR2 is SNEGSKA (reference sequence). The CDR3 totals 14 residues. The CDR3 loop reads CSAASDTGGYEQYF. The DNA for the CDR3 is TGCAGTGCTGCTTCCGATACAGGGGGCTACGAGCAGTACTTC.

For this clonotype: One junction end disagrees with the germline gene, perhaps due to a read error. The chain recombines TRBV7-9 with TRBJ2-7, with 10 bases that match TRBD1. The CDR3 totals 17 residues. The germline V gene encodes CDR1 SEHNR and CDR2 FQNEAQ (reference sequence). The CDR3 DNA is TGTGCCAGCAGCCGACAGGACAGGGGGTTGAACACCGGGGAGCTGTACTTC. Translation: CASSRQDRGLNTGELYF.

In its sample, this clonotype was seen once. The V and J genes are TRBV6-5 and TRBJ1-5, with D uncertain. The V end was cut by 5 bases, the J end by 0 bases, with 11 bases between. Per the germline V gene, CDR1 is MNHEY and CDR2 is SVGAGI. The CDR3 totals 15 residues. CDR3 region: CASSEPNYSNQPQHF. DNA of the CDR3: TGTGCCAGCAGTGAACCCAACTATAGCAATCAGCCCCAGCATTTT.

Of note for this clonotype: The conserved phenylalanine or tryptophan normally closing the CDR3 is absent here, so this likely arose from a read error. Because the CDR3's place on the DNA is in doubt, the DNA is left out and the CDR3 is given as listed by TCRdb. V usage is TRBV7-4 and J usage is TRBJ2-5; the listed D gene, TRBD1, was not tested against the DNA. The CDR3 has 15 amino acids, counting both end residues. Per the germline V gene, CDR1 is SGHVT and CDR2 is SQSDAQ. Here the CDR3 reads CASGQGGNYGYTFGS.

This clonotype appeared a few times. The chain joins TRBV7-8 to TRBJ2-1; possible D gene TRBD1, 5 bases. The ends were cut back, 2 bases at V and 4 bases at J, with 12 bases in the middle. CDR1 is SGHVS and CDR2 is FQNEAQ in the germline V gene. The CDR3 extends over 15 amino acids. CDR3 nucleotides: TGTGCCAGCAGCTTAAATCGACAGTGGTACAATGAGCAGTTCTTC. Protein: CASSLNRQWYNEQFF.

The genes are TRBV12-3 or TRBV12-4 and TRBJ1-1; D is undetermined. The J call may not be correct, given that the DNA end is closer to TRBJ1-3. The CDR3 totals 14 residues. The CDR3 nucleotides read TGTGCCAGCAACCTGTCGGGAATTGGAAACACCATATATTTT. Its translation: CASNLSGIGNTIYF.